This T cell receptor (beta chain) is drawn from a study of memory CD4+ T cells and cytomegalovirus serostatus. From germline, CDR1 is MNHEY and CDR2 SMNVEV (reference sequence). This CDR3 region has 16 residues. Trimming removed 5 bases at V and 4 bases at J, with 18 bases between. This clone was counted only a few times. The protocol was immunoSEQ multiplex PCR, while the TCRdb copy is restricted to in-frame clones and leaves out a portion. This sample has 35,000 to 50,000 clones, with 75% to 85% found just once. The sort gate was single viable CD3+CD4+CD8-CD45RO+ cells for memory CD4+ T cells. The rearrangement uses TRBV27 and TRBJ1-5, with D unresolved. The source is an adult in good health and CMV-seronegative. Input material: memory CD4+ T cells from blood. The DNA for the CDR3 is TGTGCCAGCAGTCAGAGGGCGGCAGTCAATAATCAGCCCCAGCATTTT. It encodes CASSQRAAVNNQPQHF.